The clone carrying this T cell receptor beta chain has a handful of counts. Its antigen is as yet unknown. The read halts 3 residues ahead of the CDR3 end, with the missing end drawn from the germline J gene. The data belong to a study of T cell clonality in common variable immunodeficiency. Using immunoSEQ multiplex PCR, the repertoire was profiled, and TCRdb retains in-frame clones only, with some absent. The table lists more than 30,000 clones, with no singletons. Germline V CDR1 and CDR2: LNHDA, SQIVND (reference sequence). J was trimmed by 6 bases and V by 2 bases; bases with no gene match: 10. There are 15 residues in the CDR3. Study results and limitations: Fewer TCRbeta clones were shared among CVID subjects than controls. Reportedly, TCR beta sequences from common variable immunodeficiency showed fewer deletions and N-nucleotide insertions.

CVID subjects were some 16 female and 29 male, aged roughly 8 to 65. Both groups were predominantly of Caucasian heritage. The receptor's source is a human donor with common variable immunodeficiency. Sample: peripheral blood mononuclear cells. The chain combines TRBV19 with TRBJ2-7; 7 bases line up with TRBD2. The sequenced CDR3 bases are TGTGCCAGTAGTATAAGTTCAAGCGGGGTACGCGAG. It yields the protein CASSISSSGVRE. The whole CDR3 region reads CASSISSSGVREQYF.